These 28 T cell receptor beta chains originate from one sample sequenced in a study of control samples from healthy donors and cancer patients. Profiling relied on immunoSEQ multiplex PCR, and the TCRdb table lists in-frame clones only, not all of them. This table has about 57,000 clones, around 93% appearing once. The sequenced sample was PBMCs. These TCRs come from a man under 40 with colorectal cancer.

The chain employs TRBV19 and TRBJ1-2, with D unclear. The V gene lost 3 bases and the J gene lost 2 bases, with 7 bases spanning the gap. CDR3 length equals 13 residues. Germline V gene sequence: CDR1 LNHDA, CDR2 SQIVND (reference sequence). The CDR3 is CASSMGLNYGYTF. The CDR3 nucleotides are TGTGCCAGTAGTATGGGCTTAAACTATGGCTACACCTTC.

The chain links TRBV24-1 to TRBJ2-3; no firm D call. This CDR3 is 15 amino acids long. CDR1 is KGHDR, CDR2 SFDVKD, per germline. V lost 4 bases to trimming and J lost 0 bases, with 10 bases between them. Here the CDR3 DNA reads TGTGCCACCAGTGACAGGTCGTCTAGCACAGATACGCAGTATTTT. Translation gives CATSDRSSSTDTQYF.

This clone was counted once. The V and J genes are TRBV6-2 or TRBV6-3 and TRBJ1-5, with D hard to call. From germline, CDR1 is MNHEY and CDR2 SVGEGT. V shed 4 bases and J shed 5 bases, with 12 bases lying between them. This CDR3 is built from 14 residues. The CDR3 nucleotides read TGTGCCAGCAGTTGGGGAGGCAGTTATCAGCCCCAGCATTTT. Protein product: CASSWGGSYQPQHF.

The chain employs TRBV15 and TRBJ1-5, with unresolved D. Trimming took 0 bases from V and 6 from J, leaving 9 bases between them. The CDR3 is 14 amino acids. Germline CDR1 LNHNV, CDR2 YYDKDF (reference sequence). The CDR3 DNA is TGTGCCACCAGCAGAGATTTAGGGCCTCAGCCCCAGCATTTT. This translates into CATSRDLGPQPQHF.

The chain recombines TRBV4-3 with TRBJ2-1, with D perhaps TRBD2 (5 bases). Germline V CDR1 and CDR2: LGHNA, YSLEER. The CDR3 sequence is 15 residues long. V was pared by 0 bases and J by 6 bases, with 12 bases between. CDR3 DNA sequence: TGCGCCAGCAGCCAAGATACGAGGAGGAGCAATGAGCAGTTCTTC. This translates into CASSQDTRRSNEQFF.

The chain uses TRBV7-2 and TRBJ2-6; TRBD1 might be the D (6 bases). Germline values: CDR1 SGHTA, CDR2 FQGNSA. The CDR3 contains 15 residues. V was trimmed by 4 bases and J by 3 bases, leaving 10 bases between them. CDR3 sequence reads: CASSSDSNGANVLTF. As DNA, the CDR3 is TGTGCCAGCAGCTCGGACAGCAATGGGGCCAACGTCCTGACTTTC.

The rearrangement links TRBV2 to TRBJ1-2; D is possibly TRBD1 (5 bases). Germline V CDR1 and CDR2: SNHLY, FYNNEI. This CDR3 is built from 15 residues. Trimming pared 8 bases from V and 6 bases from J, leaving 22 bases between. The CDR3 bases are TGTGCCAGCCATAAAGGGGCCAGGGAAAGGGATGGCTACACCTTC. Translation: CASHKGARERDGYTF.

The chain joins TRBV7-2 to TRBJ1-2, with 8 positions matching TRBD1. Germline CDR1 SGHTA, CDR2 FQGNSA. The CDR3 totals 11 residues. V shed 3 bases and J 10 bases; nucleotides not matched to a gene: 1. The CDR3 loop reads CASSLGQAYTF. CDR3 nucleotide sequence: TGTGCCAGCAGCTTGGGACAGGCCTACACCTTC.

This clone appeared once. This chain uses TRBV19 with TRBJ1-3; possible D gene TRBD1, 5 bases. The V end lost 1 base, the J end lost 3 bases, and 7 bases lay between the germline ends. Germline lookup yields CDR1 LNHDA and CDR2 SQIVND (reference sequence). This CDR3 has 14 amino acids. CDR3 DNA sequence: TGTGCCAGTAGTATAGTAGGGGATGGAAACACCATATATTTT. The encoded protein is CASSIVGDGNTIYF.

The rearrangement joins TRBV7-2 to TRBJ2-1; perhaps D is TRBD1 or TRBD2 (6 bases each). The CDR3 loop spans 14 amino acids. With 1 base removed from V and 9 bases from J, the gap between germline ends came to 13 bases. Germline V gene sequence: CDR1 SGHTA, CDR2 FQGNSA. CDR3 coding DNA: TGTGCCAGCAGCTTAGTAGGCGGGACACCTGAGCAGTTCTTC. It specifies CASSLVGGTPEQFF.

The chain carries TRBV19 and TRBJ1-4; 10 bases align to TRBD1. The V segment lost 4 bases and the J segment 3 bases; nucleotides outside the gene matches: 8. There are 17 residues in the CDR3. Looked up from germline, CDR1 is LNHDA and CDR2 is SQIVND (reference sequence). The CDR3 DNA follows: TGTGCCAGTAGTACCCCCGGGACAGGGGTGTCTAATGAAAAACTGTTTTTT. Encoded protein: CASSTPGTGVSNEKLFF.

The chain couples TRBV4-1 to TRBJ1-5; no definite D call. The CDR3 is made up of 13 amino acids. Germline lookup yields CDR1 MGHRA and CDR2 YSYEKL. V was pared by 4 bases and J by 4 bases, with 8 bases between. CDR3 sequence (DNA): TGCGCCAGCAGCCGGACGGTGAATCAGCCCCAGCATTTT. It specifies CASSRTVNQPQHF.

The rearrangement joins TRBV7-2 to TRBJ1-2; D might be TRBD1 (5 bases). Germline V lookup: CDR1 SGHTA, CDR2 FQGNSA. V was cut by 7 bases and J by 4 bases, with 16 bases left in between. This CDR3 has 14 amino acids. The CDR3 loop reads CASNRGPASYGYTF. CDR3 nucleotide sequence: TGTGCCAGCAACCGGGGCCCCGCGTCCTATGGCTACACCTTC.

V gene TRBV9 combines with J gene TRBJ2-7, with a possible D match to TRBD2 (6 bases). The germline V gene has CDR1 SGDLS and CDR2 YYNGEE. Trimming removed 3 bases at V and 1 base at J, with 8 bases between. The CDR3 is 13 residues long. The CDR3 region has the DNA TGTGCCAGCAGCGCGGGAGATTCCTACGAGCAGTACTTC. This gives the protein CASSAGDSYEQYF.

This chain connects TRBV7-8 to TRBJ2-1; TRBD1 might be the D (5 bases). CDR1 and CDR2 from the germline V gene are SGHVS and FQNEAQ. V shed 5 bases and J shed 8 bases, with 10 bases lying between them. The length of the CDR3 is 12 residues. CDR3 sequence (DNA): TGTGCCAGCAGCCTTAGGGGCGATGAGCAGTTCTTC. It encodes CASSLRGDEQFF.

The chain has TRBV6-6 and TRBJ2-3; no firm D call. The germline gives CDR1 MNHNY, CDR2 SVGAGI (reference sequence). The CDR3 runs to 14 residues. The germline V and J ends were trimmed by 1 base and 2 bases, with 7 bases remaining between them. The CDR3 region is CASSYFGITDTQYF. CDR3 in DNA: TGTGCCAGCAGTTACTTTGGGATCACAGATACGCAGTATTTT.

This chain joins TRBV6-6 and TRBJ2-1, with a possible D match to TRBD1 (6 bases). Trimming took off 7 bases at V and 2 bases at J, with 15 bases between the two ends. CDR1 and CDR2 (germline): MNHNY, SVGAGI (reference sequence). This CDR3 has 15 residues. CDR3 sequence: CASILQPGAYNEQFF. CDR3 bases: TGTGCCAGCATTTTACAGCCAGGGGCCTACAATGAGCAGTTCTTC.

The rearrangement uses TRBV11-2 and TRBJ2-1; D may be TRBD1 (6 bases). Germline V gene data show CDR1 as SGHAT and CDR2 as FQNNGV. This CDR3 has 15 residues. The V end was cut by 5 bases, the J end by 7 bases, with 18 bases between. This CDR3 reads CASSPSDSSGNEQFF. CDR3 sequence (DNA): TGTGCCAGCAGCCCTTCGGACAGTTCCGGGAATGAGCAGTTCTTC.

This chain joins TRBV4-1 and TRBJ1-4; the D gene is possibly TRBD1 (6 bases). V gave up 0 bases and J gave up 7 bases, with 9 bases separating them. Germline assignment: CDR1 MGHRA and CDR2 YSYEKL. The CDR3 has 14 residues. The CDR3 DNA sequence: TGCGCCAGCAGCCAAGACAGGGGTTTTGAAAAACTGTTTTTT. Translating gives CASSQDRGFEKLFF.

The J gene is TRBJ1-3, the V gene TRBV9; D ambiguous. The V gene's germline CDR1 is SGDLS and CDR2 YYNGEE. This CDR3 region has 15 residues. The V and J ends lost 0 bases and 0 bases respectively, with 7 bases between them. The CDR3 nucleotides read TGTGCCAGCAGCGTAGACGGGGACTCTGGAAACACCATATATTTT. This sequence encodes CASSVDGDSGNTIYF.

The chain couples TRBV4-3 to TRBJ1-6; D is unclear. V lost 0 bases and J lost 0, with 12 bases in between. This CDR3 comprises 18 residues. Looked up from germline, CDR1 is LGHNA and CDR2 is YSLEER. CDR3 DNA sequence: TGCGCCAGCAGCCAAGAAGCCAATCCAAGCTCCTATAATTCACCCCTCCACTTT. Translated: CASSQEANPSSYNSPLHF.

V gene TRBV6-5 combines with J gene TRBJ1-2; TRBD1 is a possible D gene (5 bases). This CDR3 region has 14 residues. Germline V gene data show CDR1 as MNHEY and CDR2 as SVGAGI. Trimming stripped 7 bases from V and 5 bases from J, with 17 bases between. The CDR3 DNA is TGTGCCAGCATCGACAGAAGGGAGGGGTATGGCTACACCTTC. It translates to CASIDRREGYGYTF.

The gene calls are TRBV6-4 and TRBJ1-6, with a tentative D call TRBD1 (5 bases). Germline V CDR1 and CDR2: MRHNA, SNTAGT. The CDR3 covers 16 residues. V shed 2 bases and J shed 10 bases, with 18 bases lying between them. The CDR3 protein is CASSDGLGTVRSPLHF. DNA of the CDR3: TGTGCCAGCAGTGACGGGTTAGGGACGGTAAGATCACCCCTCCACTTT.

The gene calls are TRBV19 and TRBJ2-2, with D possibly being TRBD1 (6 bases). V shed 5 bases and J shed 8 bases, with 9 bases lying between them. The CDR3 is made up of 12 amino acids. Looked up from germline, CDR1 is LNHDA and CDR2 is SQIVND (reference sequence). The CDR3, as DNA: TGTGCCAGTAGTGTAGGGACAGGGGAGCTGTTTTTT. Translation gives CASSVGTGELFF.

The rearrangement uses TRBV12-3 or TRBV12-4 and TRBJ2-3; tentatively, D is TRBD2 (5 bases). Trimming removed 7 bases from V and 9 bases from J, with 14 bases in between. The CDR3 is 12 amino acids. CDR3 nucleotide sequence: TGTGCCAGCACCGAGCTTAGAGGGACGCAGTATTTT. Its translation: CASTELRGTQYF.

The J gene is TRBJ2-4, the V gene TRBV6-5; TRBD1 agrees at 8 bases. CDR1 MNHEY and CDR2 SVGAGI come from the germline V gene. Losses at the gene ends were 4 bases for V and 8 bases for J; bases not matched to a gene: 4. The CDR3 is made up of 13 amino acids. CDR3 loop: CASSSQGAYIQYF. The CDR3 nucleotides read TGTGCCAGCAGTTCTCAGGGGGCATACATTCAGTACTTC.

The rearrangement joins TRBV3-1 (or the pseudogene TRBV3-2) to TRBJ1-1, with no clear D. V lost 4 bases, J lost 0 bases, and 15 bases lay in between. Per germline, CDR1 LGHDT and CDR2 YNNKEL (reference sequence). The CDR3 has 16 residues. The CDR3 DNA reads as TGTGCCAGCAGCCGCTCCCGGGTACTCATGAACACTGAAGCTTTCTTT. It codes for CASSRSRVLMNTEAFF.

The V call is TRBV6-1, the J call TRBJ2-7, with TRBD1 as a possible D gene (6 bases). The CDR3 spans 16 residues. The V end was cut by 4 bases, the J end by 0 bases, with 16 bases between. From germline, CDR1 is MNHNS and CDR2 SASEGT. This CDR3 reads CASSASGHSSSYEQYV. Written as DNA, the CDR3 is TGTGCCAGCAGTGCCTCGGGACACTCAAGCTCCTACGAGCAGTACGTC.